The 7 T cell receptor beta chains in this list originate from one sample, sequenced in a study of identical twins. TCRdb re-derived calls from the 5' RACE reads in MiXCR, one entry per CDR3 protein. There are 350,000 to 400,000 distinct CDR3 sequences in the sample; 9% occur only once, and more than 8% lies in the top ten. The sample comprised naive T cells sorted from blood. These receptors originate from a woman between 45 and 60 years old in good health.

The chain employs TRBV7-3 and TRBJ2-3; D may be TRBD2 (5 bases). This CDR3 is 13 amino acids long. Germline loops: CDR1 SGHTA, CDR2 FQGTGA. V lost 5 bases and J 5 bases, leaving 11 bases between the germline ends. CDR3 in DNA: TGTGCCAGCAGCAGAGGGTTCGGAGATACGCAGTATTTT. It encodes CASSRGFGDTQYF.

This clonotype was counted between two and nine times. The chain links TRBV30 to TRBJ2-7; 7 nucleotides match TRBD2. The CDR3 runs to 13 residues. The ends lost 2 bases at V and 4 bases at J; junction bases unmatched: 5. Germline V gene sequence: CDR1 GTSNPN, CDR2 SVGIG (reference sequence). The chain's CDR3 is CAWSWREQYEQYF. The CDR3 nucleotides are TGTGCCTGGAGTTGGCGGGAGCAGTACGAGCAGTACTTC.

The chain couples TRBV5-1 to TRBJ2-1, with TRBD1 identical over 8 bases. This CDR3 is 15 amino acids long. V shed 0 bases and J 6 bases; nucleotides not matched to a gene: 5. In germline, CDR1 is SGHRS, CDR2 YFSETQ. CDR3 DNA sequence: TGCGCCAGCAGCTTGGGACAGGGGTGGACCAATGAGCAGTTCTTC. It encodes CASSLGQGWTNEQFF.

The rearrangement links TRBV11-3 to TRBJ2-3, with a tentative D call TRBD2 (6 bases). CDR3 length: 17 amino acids. The germline gives CDR1 SGHNT, CDR2 YENEEA. V lost 5 bases, J lost 0 bases, and 18 bases lay in between. CDR3 DNA: TGTGCCAGCAGCCCCCGGGGGTTCCGGTCTAGCACAGATACGCAGTATTTT. Translation: CASSPRGFRSSTDTQYF.

This chain uses TRBV9 with TRBJ2-1; a weak D match, TRBD2 (6 bases). The V gene lost 0 bases and the J gene lost 3 bases, with 13 bases spanning the gap. The CDR3 spans 16 residues. The V gene's germline CDR1 is SGDLS and CDR2 YYNGEE. For the CDR3, the DNA is TGTGCCAGCAGCGTAGCTCGGAGGGCCAACTACAATGAGCAGTTCTTC. As protein: CASSVARRANYNEQFF.

The rearrangement links TRBV11-3 to TRBJ1-5; 8 nucleotides align to TRBD1. Trimming cost V 5 bases and J 5 bases; bases outside gene matches: 11. The germline V gene has CDR1 SGHNT and CDR2 YENEEA. This CDR3 is built from 16 residues. CDR3 bases: TGTGCCAGCAGCCCGAGCTCGGACAGGGCTTATCAGCCCCAGCATTTT. Its translation: CASSPSSDRAYQPQHF.

V is TRBV7-2 and J is TRBJ1-4, with TRBD1 matching 7 bases. The V and J ends lost 8 bases and 3 bases, in that order; junction bases with no gene match: 9. The CDR3 runs 15 residues. Germline lookup yields CDR1 SGHTA and CDR2 FQGNSA. The CDR3 protein is CASAQTRGANEKLFF. As DNA, the CDR3 is TGTGCCAGCGCTCAGACCAGGGGGGCTAATGAAAAACTGTTTTTT.